These 16 T cell receptor beta chains were sequenced from one sample in a study of a mutant IDH1 vaccine in newly diagnosed glioma. Libraries were prepared by immunoSEQ multiplex PCR; TCRdb keeps only in-frame clonotypes and omits some of them. The table has some 50,000 clones, approximately 65% seen once; the top ten hold under 5.5%. Their antigens are not known. Time point reported: week 47, end of study. Topical imiquimod accompanied each vaccine dose, which consisted of 300 ug of mutant IDH1 20-mer peptide. The sequencing here drew on peripheral blood mononuclear cells (PBMCs), taken from a glioma patient whose treatment included an IDH1 peptide vaccine. Receptors originate from a middle-aged man with glioma. Some clones in this sample may be carry-over from other donors' samples.

The rearrangement joins TRBV10-1 to TRBJ1-1; D gene unclear. Between the trimmed V and J ends, which lost 0 bases and 4 bases, there was a span of 9 bases. Germline CDR1 is WNHNN and CDR2 is SYGVQD (reference sequence). The CDR3 extends over 14 amino acids. Here the CDR3 DNA reads TGCGCCAGCAGTGAGTCTGGATGGGGCACTGAAGCTTTCTTT. Amino acid sequence: CASSESGWGTEAFF.

This clone was seen only a few times. V and J are TRBV27 and TRBJ1-6; D is unresolved. This CDR3 spans 11 amino acids. Germline V gene data show CDR1 as MNHEY and CDR2 as SMNVEV (reference sequence). V was cut by 8 bases and J by 13 bases, with 12 bases left in between. Here the CDR3 DNA reads TGTGCCAGCGGTGACCAGTTTCCCCTCCACTTT. Protein: CASGDQFPLHF.

V gene TRBV27 combines with J gene TRBJ1-1; D is uncertain. The V end was cut by 3 bases, the J end by 9 bases, with 14 bases between. The CDR3 extends over 13 amino acids. Germline lookup yields CDR1 MNHEY and CDR2 SMNVEV (reference sequence). Written as DNA, the CDR3 is TGTGCCAGCAGTTTTGGAGGAAGCCGTAAAGCTTTCTTT. Amino acids: CASSFGGSRKAFF.

This clone was seen a handful of times. This chain links TRBV5-1 with TRBJ2-5; D possibly matches TRBD1 or TRBD2 (6 bases each). Per germline, CDR1 SGHRS and CDR2 YFSETQ. The ends were cut back, 3 bases at V and 5 bases at J, with 11 bases in the middle. This CDR3 is built from 13 residues. The CDR3 DNA reads as TGCGCCAGCAGCTACGGGGGCGAGGAGACCCAGTACTTC. Translated: CASSYGGEETQYF. The whole variable domain, filled in from reference TRBV5-1 and TRBJ2-5, reads KAGVTQTPRYLIKTRGQQVTLSCSPISGHRSVSWYQQTPGQGLQFLFEYFSETQRNKGNFPGRFSGRQFSNSRSEMNVSTLELGDSALYLCASSYGGEETQYFGPGTRLLVL.

This clone was picked up one time. The V call is TRBV5-1, the J call TRBJ2-3, with 12 bases aligning to TRBD2. The CDR3 contains 14 residues. The J segment lost 6 bases and the V segment lost 4 bases, leaving 3 bases of the junction unmatched. In germline, CDR1 is SGHRS, CDR2 YFSETQ. CDR3 sequence: CASSPGLAGDTQYF. The CDR3 nucleotides read TGCGCCAGCAGCCCAGGACTAGCGGGGGATACGCAGTATTTT.

The chain is built from TRBV5-1 and TRBJ2-5; D gene unclear. The length of the CDR3 is 14 residues. V lost 4 bases, J lost 0 bases, and 10 bases lay in between. The V gene's germline CDR1 is SGHRS and CDR2 YFSETQ. As DNA, the CDR3 is TGCGCCAGCAGCAAGGAACGGAACCAAGAGACCCAGTACTTC. This sequence encodes CASSKERNQETQYF.

This clone has only one observation. The V gene is TRBV21-1, the J gene TRBJ2-3; the table gives TRBD1 as D, unverified against the DNA. TRBV21-1 is a known pseudogene. The CDR3 has 21 residues. CDR3 DNA sequence: TGTGCCAGCAGCACCTACGAGGGACAGGGGCCCGGGGACCATTACACAGATACGCAGTATTTT. Translated: CASSTYEGQGPGDHYTDTQYF.

V is TRBV5-4 and J is TRBJ2-3; the D gene is possibly TRBD2 (6 bases). CDR3 length: 14 residues. CDR1 is SGHNT and CDR2 is YYREEE in the germline V gene (reference sequence). Trimming removed 5 bases from V and 2 bases from J, with 12 bases in between. The CDR3 region has the DNA TGTGCCAGCAGACCGGGACTTATCACAGATACGCAGTATTTT. Amino acid sequence: CASRPGLITDTQYF. Using reference TRBV5-4 and TRBJ2-3 for the parts outside the CDR3, the full variable domain is ETGVTQSPTHLIKTRGQQVTLRCSSQSGHNTVSWYQQALGQGPQFIFQYYREEENGRGNFPPRFSGLQFPNYSSELNVNALELDDSALYLCASRPGLITDTQYFGPGTRLTVL.

This chain links TRBV7-9 with TRBJ1-4, with D hard to call. This CDR3 region has 16 residues. Trimming left V 1 base short and J 8 bases short, with 17 bases between. Germline V lookup: CDR1 SEHNR, CDR2 FQNEAQ (reference sequence). DNA of the CDR3: TGTGCCAGCAGCTTAGGGGTATCCCCTACTGAGGAAAAACTGTTTTTT. Protein product: CASSLGVSPTEEKLFF.

This chain connects TRBV5-6 to TRBJ2-7, with D unresolved. CDR3 length equals 15 residues. Trimming removed 2 bases at V and 0 bases at J, with 12 bases between. Per the germline V gene, CDR1 is SGHDT and CDR2 is YYEEEE. This CDR3 reads CASSLGRLSSYEQYF. CDR3 nucleotide sequence: TGTGCCAGCAGCTTAGGGCGGTTAAGCTCCTACGAGCAGTACTTC.

The chain couples TRBV5-1 to TRBJ2-7; D possibly uses TRBD1 or TRBD2 (5 bases each). V lost 5 bases, J lost 5 bases, and 14 bases lay in between. The CDR3 length is 13 residues. The germline V gene has CDR1 SGHRS and CDR2 YFSETQ. This CDR3 reads CASRGVEGHEQYF. The CDR3 DNA reads TGCGCCAGCAGGGGGGTGGAAGGACACGAGCAGTACTTC.

This clone was seen more than once but under ten times. CDR3: CASSFLRGAGELFF. The CDR3 region has the DNA TGTGCCAGCAGCTTCCTCCGGGGCGCCGGGGAGCTGTTTTTT. The chain has TRBV7-8 and TRBJ2-2; either TRBD1 or TRBD2 may fit D (5 bases each). CDR1 and CDR2 from the germline V gene are SGHVS and FQNEAQ. There are 14 residues in the CDR3. The V and J ends lost 3 bases and 6 bases respectively, with 11 bases between them. Full variable domain (missing parts from reference TRBV7-8 and TRBJ2-2): GAGVSQSPRYKVAKRGQDVALRCDPISGHVSLFWYQQALGQGPEFLTYFQNEAQLDKSGLPSDRFFAERPEGSVSTLKIQRTQQEDSAVYLCASSFLRGAGELFFGEGSRLTVL.

The V and J genes are TRBV29-1 and TRBJ2-7; D is unresolved. CDR3 length: 11 amino acids. The ends were cut back, 5 bases at V and 2 bases at J, with 7 bases in the middle. CDR1 is SQVTM, CDR2 ANQGSEA, per germline. This chain's CDR3 is CSVYGPYEQYF. CDR3 bases: TGCAGCGTTTACGGACCCTACGAGCAGTACTTC.

The chain combines TRBV9 with TRBJ2-7; D remains ambiguous. The V and J ends lost 0 bases and 0 bases respectively, with 7 bases between them. The CDR3 is 14 residues long. The germline gives CDR1 SGDLS, CDR2 YYNGEE. CDR3 in DNA: TGTGCCAGCAGCGTAGGCGAGAGCTCCTACGAGCAGTACTTC. It encodes CASSVGESSYEQYF.

This clone occurred a few times. V usage is TRBV5-1 and J usage is TRBJ2-7; the D gene is possibly TRBD1 (5 bases). The CDR3 extends over 16 amino acids. Trimming removed 0 bases from V and 3 bases from J, with 16 bases in between. Germline-derived CDR1 and CDR2 are SGHRS and YFSETQ. DNA for the CDR3: TGCGCCAGCAGCTTGGGCCCCCCTTCCCAGGGCTACGAGCAGTACTTC. It yields the protein CASSLGPPSQGYEQYF.

Comments on this clone: No DNA is shown, since the ends of the CDR3 on it are uncertain; the CDR3 is the one TCRdb lists. The CDR3 is CAIGTVGLGTF. V gene TRBV10-3 combines with J gene TRBJ1-2. CDR1 ENHRY and CDR2 SYGVKD come from the germline V gene. With termini counted, the CDR3 has 11 amino acids.